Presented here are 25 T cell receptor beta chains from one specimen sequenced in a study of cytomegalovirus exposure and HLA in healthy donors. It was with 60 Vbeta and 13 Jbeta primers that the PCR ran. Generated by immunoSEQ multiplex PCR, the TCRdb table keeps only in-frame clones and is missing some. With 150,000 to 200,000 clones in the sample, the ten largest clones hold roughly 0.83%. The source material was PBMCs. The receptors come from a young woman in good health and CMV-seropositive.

In DNA, the CDR3 is TGTGCCACCGGTGGGAGGGCATACAATGAGCAGTTCTTC. Translated: CATGGRAYNEQFF. The rearrangement uses TRBV15 and TRBJ2-1; 7 nucleotides match TRBD2. This CDR3 region has 13 residues. V lost 8 bases to trimming and J lost 4 bases; unmatched junction nucleotides: 5. Germline V lookup: CDR1 LNHNV, CDR2 YYDKDF (reference sequence).

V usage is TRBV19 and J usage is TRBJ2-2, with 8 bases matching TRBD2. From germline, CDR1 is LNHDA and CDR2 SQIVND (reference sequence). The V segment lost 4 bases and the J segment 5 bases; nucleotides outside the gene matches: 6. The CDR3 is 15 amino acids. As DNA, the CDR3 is TGTGCCAGTAGTAAGGGGAGCGGGAGAACCGGGGAGCTGTTTTTT. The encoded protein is CASSKGSGRTGELFF.

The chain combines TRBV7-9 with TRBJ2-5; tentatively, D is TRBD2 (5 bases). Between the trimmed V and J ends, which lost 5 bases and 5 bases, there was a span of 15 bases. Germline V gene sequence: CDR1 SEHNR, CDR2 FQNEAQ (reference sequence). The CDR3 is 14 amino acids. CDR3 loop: CASSGRGPGETQYF. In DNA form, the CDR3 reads TGTGCCAGCAGCGGCCGGGGTCCGGGCGAGACCCAGTACTTC.

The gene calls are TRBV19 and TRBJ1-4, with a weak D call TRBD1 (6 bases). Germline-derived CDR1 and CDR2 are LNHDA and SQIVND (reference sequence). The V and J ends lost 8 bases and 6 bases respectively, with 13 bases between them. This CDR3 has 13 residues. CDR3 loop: CASGTGFDEKLFF. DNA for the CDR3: TGTGCCAGTGGAACAGGGTTCGATGAAAAACTGTTTTTT.

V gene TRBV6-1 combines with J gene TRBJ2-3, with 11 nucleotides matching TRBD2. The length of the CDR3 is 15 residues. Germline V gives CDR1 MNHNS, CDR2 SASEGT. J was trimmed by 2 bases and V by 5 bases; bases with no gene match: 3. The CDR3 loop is CASSTSGSSTDTQYF. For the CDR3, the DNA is TGTGCCAGCAGTACTAGCGGGAGCTCCACAGATACGCAGTATTTT.

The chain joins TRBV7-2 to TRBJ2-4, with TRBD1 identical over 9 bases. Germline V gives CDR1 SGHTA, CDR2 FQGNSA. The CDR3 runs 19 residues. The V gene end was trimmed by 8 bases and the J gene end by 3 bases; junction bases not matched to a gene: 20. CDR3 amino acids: CASGAPGQGSGLGKNIQYF. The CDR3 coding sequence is TGTGCCAGCGGCGCTCCGGGACAGGGATCGGGTTTGGGCAAAAACATTCAGTACTTC.

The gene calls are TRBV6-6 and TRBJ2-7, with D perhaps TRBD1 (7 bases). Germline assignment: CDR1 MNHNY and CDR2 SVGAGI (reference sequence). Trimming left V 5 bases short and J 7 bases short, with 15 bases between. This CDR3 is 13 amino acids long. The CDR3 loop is CASSPTTGREQYF. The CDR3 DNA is TGTGCCAGCAGTCCGACGACAGGGAGGGAGCAGTACTTC.

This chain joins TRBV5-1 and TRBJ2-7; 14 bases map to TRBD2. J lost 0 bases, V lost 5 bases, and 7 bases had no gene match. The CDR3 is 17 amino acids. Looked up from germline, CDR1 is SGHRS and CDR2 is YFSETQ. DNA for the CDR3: TGCGCCAGCAGTCGGGGACTAGCGGGGGATTACTCCTACGAGCAGTACTTC. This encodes CASSRGLAGDYSYEQYF.

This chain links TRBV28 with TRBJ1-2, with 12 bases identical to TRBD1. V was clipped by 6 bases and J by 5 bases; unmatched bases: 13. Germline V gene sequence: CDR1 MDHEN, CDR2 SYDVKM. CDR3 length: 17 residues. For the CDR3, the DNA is TGTGCCAGCAGCTCGGGACAGGGGGCGATTCTTGGATATGGCTACACCTTC. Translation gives CASSSGQGAILGYGYTF.

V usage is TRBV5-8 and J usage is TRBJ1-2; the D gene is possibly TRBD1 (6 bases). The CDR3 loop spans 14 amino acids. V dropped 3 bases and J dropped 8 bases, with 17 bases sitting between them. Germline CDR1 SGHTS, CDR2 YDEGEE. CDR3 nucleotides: TGTGCCAGCAGCTACAGGGTGAGGGAATACGGCTACACCTTC. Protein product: CASSYRVREYGYTF.

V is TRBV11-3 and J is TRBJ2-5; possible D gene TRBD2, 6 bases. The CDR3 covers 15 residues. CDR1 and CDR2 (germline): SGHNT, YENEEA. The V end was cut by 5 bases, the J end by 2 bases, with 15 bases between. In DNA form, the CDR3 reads TGTGCCAGCAGCCCATTCAACCGGGGGCAAGAGACCCAGTACTTC. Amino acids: CASSPFNRGQETQYF.

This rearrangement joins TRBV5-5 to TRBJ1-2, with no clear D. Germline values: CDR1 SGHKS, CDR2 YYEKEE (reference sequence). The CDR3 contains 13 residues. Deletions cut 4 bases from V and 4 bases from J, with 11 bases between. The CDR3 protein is CASSQTNSYGYTF. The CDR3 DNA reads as TGTGCCAGCAGCCAGACAAATAGCTATGGCTACACCTTC.

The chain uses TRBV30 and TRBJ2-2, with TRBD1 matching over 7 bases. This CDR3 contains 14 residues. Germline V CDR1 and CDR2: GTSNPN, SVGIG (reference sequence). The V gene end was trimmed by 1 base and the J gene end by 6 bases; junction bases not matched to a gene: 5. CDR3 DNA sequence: TGTGCCTGGAGTGGACAGGGTCTGGCCGGGGAGCTGTTTTTT. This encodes CAWSGQGLAGELFF.

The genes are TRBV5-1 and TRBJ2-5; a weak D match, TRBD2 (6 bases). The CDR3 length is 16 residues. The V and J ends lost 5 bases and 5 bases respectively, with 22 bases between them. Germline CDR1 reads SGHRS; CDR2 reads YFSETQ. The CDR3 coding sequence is TGCGCCAGCAGTTCCCGGGGTGATCGGGAGTGGGAGACCCAGTACTTC. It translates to CASSSRGDREWETQYF.

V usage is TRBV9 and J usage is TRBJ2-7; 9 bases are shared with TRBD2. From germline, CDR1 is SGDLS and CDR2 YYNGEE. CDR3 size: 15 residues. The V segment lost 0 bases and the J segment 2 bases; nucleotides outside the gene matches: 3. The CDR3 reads CASSVESSGTYEQYF. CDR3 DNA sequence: TGTGCCAGCAGCGTAGAGTCTAGCGGGACCTACGAGCAGTACTTC.

CDR3 sequence: CASSPQAGGPETQYF. CDR3 in DNA: TGTGCCAGCAGCCCCCAAGCGGGGGGGCCAGAGACCCAGTACTTC. The chain uses TRBV9 and TRBJ2-5; 10 bases are a match to TRBD2. The length of the CDR3 is 15 residues. Trimming removed 4 bases from V and 4 bases from J; junction bases left unmatched: 7. Germline V gene data show CDR1 as SGDLS and CDR2 as YYNGEE.

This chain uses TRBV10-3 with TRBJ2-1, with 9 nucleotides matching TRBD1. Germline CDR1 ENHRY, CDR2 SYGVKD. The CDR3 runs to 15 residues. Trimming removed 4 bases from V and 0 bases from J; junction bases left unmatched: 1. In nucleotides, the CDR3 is TGTGCCATCAGTGGACAGGGGGTCTCCTACAATGAGCAGTTCTTC. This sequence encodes CAISGQGVSYNEQFF.

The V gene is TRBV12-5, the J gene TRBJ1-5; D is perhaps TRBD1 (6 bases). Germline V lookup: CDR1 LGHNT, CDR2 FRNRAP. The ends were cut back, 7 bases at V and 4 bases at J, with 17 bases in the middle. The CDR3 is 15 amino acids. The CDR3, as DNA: TGTGCTAGTGCCTACATGAGGACAGAAAATCAGCCCCAGCATTTT. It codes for CASAYMRTENQPQHF. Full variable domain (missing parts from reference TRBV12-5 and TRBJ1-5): DARVTQTPRHKVTEMGQEVTMRCQPILGHNTVFWYRQTMMQGLELLAYFRNRAPLDDSGMPKDRFSAEMPDATLATLKIQPSEPRDSAVYFCASAYMRTENQPQHFGDGTRLSIL.

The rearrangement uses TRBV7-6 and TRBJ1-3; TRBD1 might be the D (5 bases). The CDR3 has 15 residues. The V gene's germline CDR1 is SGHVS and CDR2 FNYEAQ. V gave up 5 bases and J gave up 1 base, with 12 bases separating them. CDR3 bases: TGTGCCAGCAGCGTTGGGAGGGGTTCTGGAAACACCATATATTTT. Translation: CASSVGRGSGNTIYF.

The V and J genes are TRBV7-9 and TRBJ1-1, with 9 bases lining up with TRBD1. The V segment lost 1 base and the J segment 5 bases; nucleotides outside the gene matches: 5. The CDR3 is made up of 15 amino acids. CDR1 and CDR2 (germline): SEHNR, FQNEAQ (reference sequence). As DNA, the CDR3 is TGTGCCAGCAGCTTAGTGGGACAGGGTCGGACTGAAGCTTTCTTT. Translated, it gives CASSLVGQGRTEAFF.

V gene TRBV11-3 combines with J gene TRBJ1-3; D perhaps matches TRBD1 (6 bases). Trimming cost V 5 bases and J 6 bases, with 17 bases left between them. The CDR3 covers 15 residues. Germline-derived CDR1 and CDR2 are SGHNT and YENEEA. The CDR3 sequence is CASSVGQTLENTIYF. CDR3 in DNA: TGTGCCAGCAGCGTAGGACAGACTCTGGAAAACACCATATATTTT.

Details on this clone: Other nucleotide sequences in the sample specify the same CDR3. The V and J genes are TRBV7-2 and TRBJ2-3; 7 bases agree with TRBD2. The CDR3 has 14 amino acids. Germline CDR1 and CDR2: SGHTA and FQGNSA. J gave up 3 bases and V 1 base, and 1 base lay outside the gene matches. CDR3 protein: CASSLVGGTDTQYF. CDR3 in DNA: TGTGCCAGCAGCTTAGTCGGGGGGACAGATACGCAGTATTTT.

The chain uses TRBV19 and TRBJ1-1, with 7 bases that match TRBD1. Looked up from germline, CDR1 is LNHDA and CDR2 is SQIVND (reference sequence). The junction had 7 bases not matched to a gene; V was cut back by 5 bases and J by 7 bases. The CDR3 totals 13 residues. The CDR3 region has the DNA TGTGCCAGTAGTCCAGGGACAGAAATTGAAGCTTTCTTT. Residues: CASSPGTEIEAFF.

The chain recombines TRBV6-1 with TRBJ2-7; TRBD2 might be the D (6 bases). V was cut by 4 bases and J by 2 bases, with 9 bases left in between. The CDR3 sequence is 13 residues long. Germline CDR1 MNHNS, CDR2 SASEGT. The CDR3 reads CASSVGLAYEQYF. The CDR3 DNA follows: TGTGCCAGCAGTGTGGGACTGGCCTACGAGCAGTACTTC.

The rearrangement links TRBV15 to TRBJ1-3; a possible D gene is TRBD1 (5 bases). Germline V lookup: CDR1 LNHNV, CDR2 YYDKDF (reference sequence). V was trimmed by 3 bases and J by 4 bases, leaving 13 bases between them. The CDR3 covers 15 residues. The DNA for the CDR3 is TGTGCCACCAGCAGTAGACAGAATCTGGGAAACACCATATATTTT. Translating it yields CATSSRQNLGNTIYF.